The 27 T cell receptor beta chains reported below all come from one sample, sequenced in a study of Graves' ophthalmopathy and Graves' hyperthyroidism. TCR beta CDR3 regions were amplified from RNA transcripts. First-round RT-PCR used HTBI primers; second-round multiplex PCR followed. TCRdb used MiXCR to reprocess the multiplex PCR reads, holding one entry per CDR3 protein. The repertoire holds roughly 380,000 distinct CDR3 sequences, with approximately 15% as singletons. Sequencing input: peripheral blood. The receptors were sampled from a young woman with stable Graves' hyperthyroidism.

This clonotype has at least ten counts. The J gene is TRBJ2-5, the V gene TRBV11-3; D unclear. This CDR3 region has 15 residues. V gave up 5 bases and J gave up 1 base, with 14 bases separating them. Germline loops: CDR1 SGHNT, CDR2 YENEEA. CDR3 region: CASSPDKYLQETQYF. The CDR3 DNA sequence: TGTGCCAGCAGCCCAGACAAATACCTCCAAGAGACCCAGTACTTC.

This clonotype was counted a few times. The chain joins TRBV24-1 to TRBJ2-3; 8 positions match TRBD2. The CDR3 length is 15 residues. Germline CDR1 is KGHDR and CDR2 is SFDVKD. Losses at the gene ends were 5 bases for V and 2 bases for J; bases not matched to a gene: 5. CDR3 sequence reads: CATSGSGAPTDTQYF. CDR3 sequence (DNA): TGTGCCACCAGTGGTAGCGGGGCCCCCACAGATACGCAGTATTTT.

The table lists this clonotype with many counts. J is TRBJ1-2 and V is TRBV9, with D unresolved. The length of the CDR3 is 13 residues. Deletions cut 1 base from V and 5 bases from J, with 9 bases between. CDR1 is SGDLS, CDR2 YYNGEE, per germline. CDR3 loop: CASSVSSGYGYTF. DNA of the CDR3: TGTGCCAGCAGCGTATCGTCCGGTTATGGCTACACCTTC.

This clonotype was detected only a few times. One end of the junction is discordant with germline, which a read error may explain. The chain employs TRBV11-3 and TRBJ2-2; the D gene could be TRBD1 or TRBD2 (6 bases each). This CDR3 contains 15 residues. Germline CDR1 is SGHNT and CDR2 is YENEEA. The CDR3 DNA reads TGTGCCAGCAGCCTACAGGGACTGGTCACCGGGGAGCTGCTTTTT. Translation gives CASSLQGLVTGELLF.

The table lists this clonotype with many counts. CDR3 residues: CATSDLKGYTF. The CDR3 DNA is TGTGCCACCAGTGATTTGAAAGGCTACACCTTC. The rearrangement uses TRBV24-1 and TRBJ1-2; D call uncertain. Germline V gene sequence: CDR1 KGHDR, CDR2 SFDVKD. V lost 0 bases and J 8 bases, leaving 3 bases between the germline ends. There are 11 residues in the CDR3.

This clonotype has at least ten counts. This chain connects TRBV7-8 to TRBJ1-2; the D gene is possibly TRBD1 (6 bases). The length of the CDR3 is 14 residues. The V end lost 4 bases, the J end lost 6 bases, and 15 bases lay between the germline ends. Per germline, CDR1 SGHVS and CDR2 FQNEAQ. The CDR3 reads CASSSRGKDHGYTF. The CDR3 DNA is TGTGCCAGCAGCTCTAGGGGGAAGGACCATGGCTACACCTTC.

This clonotype showed up many times. The chain carries TRBV4-1 and TRBJ2-5; D not resolved. Germline assignment: CDR1 MGHRA and CDR2 YSYEKL. Deletions cut 1 base from V and 1 base from J, with 4 bases between. This CDR3 comprises 13 residues. The CDR3 region has the DNA TGCGCCAGCAGCCAAGTAATCCAAGAGACCCAGTACTTC. Encoded protein: CASSQVIQETQYF.

This clonotype was observed many times. The genes are TRBV6-1 and TRBJ1-2; no firm D call. The V end lost 6 bases, the J end lost 4 bases, and 12 bases lay between the germline ends. Germline loops: CDR1 MNHNS, CDR2 SASEGT. The CDR3 spans 13 residues. As DNA, the CDR3 is TGTGCCAGCAGCGACGGACCGAGCTATGGCTACACCTTC. The encoded protein is CASSDGPSYGYTF.

There are a few counts of this clonotype. The J gene is TRBJ1-1, the V gene TRBV10-3; D uncertain. V was pared by 9 bases and J by 5 bases, with 10 bases between. Germline V gives CDR1 ENHRY, CDR2 SYGVKD. The CDR3 loop spans 11 amino acids. The CDR3 DNA is TGTGCCATAAAAGGCGGGACTGAAGCTTTCTTT. It codes for CAIKGGTEAFF.

This clonotype was detected many times. The chain uses TRBV6-1 and TRBJ1-2; tentatively, D is TRBD1 (5 bases). Trimming shortened V by 8 bases and J by 7 bases, and 14 bases separated the two germline ends. The CDR3 totals 12 residues. CDR1 and CDR2 (germline): MNHNS, SASEGT. The CDR3 reads CASVGGGAGYTF. DNA of the CDR3: TGTGCCAGCGTGGGGGGGGGAGCTGGCTACACCTTC.

This clonotype was picked up many times. The V and J genes are TRBV7-9 and TRBJ2-7, with D possibly TRBD1 on 6 matching bases. CDR1 is SEHNR and CDR2 is FQNEAQ in the germline V gene (reference sequence). With 0 bases removed from V and 7 bases from J, the gap between germline ends came to 7 bases. The CDR3 is made up of 12 amino acids. Written as DNA, the CDR3 is TGTGCCAGCAGCTTAGCAGGGGGAGAGCAGTACTTC. This encodes CASSLAGGEQYF.

This clonotype was seen ten or more times. The J gene is TRBJ2-5, the V gene TRBV24-1; TRBD2 is a possible D gene (6 bases). V lost 3 bases, J lost 0 bases, and 10 bases lay in between. The CDR3 runs to 15 residues. Germline CDR1 is KGHDR and CDR2 is SFDVKD. The CDR3 sequence is CATSDQASDQETQYF. DNA of the CDR3: TGTGCCACCAGTGATCAGGCTAGCGACCAAGAGACCCAGTACTTC.

In this sample, this clonotype turned up many times. The chain has TRBV7-4 and TRBJ2-5; 11 bases match TRBD2. The germline V gene encodes CDR1 SGHVT and CDR2 SQSDAQ. This CDR3 has 19 residues. V gave up 3 bases and J gave up 5 bases; unmatched junction bases: 17. The CDR3 region has the DNA TGTGCCAGCAGCTTGTCCGGGACTAGCGGTCCCGGGGGCGTGGAGACCCAGTACTTC. Amino acids: CASSLSGTSGPGGVETQYF.

Details on this clonotype: One junction end disagrees with the germline gene, perhaps due to a read error. The chain carries TRBV29-1 and TRBJ2-4; tentatively, D is TRBD1 (5 bases). Germline V CDR1 and CDR2: SQVTM, ANQGSEA. The CDR3 spans 12 residues. The CDR3 nucleotides read TGCAGCGCCGTGACAGCCAAAAACATTAAGTACTTC. This translates into CSAVTAKNIKYF. The full variable domain, its missing parts supplied by reference TRBV29-1 and TRBJ2-4, is SAVISQKPSRDICQRGTSLTIQCQVDSQVTMMFWYRQQPGQSLTLIATANQGSEATYESGFVIDKFPISRPNLTFSTLTVSNMSPEDSSIYLCSAVTAKNIKYFGAGTRLSVL.

The chain carries TRBV7-9 and TRBJ1-1; 8 bases are shared with TRBD1. The V and J ends lost 5 bases and 4 bases, in that order; junction bases with no gene match: 9. Germline CDR1 reads SEHNR; CDR2 reads FQNEAQ (reference sequence). The CDR3 has 15 amino acids. The CDR3 coding sequence is TGTGCCAGCAGCAATGGACAGGGTATAAGCACTGAAGCTTTCTTT. Translation: CASSNGQGISTEAFF.

The chain joins TRBV14 to TRBJ1-1, with 7 bases lining up with TRBD1. Germline V gives CDR1 SGHDN, CDR2 FVKESK. V dropped 1 base and J dropped 12; count of bases not matched to a gene: 14. This CDR3 is 15 amino acids long. CDR3 bases: TGTGCCAGCAGCCAAGGTCGTCTTAAATCGGGACAGACTTTCTTT. Its translation: CASSQGRLKSGQTFF.

This clonotype appeared a single time. One base away lies a much larger clone, so this may be a sequencing read error. The rearrangement links TRBV27 to TRBJ2-7; D gene unclear. This CDR3 has 14 residues. CDR1 is MNHEY and CDR2 is SMNVEV in the germline V gene (reference sequence). CDR3 residues: CASSLSFLSYEQDF. Written as DNA, the CDR3 is TGTGCCAGCAGTTTATCTTTCCTCTCCTACGAGCAGGACTTC.

Regarding this clonotype: This could be a read error, since a much larger clone is one nucleotide away. The rearrangement uses TRBV20-1 and TRBJ1-1; D may be TRBD1 (5 bases). Germline loops: CDR1 DFQATT, CDR2 SNEGSKA (reference sequence). The CDR3 extends over 14 amino acids. The CDR3 is CSVSPPKGSTEACF. The CDR3 DNA is TGCAGTGTCTCCCCCCCCAAGGGGTCGACTGAAGCTTGCTTT.

The gene calls are TRBV2 and TRBJ1-1; D not certain. CDR1 SNHLY and CDR2 FYNNEI come from the germline V gene. This CDR3 is built from 13 residues. V lost 5 bases and J 7 bases, leaving 14 bases between the germline ends. The CDR3 loop is CASSLQTGLEAFF. CDR3 in DNA: TGTGCCAGCAGTCTACAGACTGGACTTGAAGCTTTCTTT.

The chain carries TRBV10-3 and TRBJ1-1, with a possible D match to TRBD1 (6 bases). Germline CDR1 reads ENHRY; CDR2 reads SYGVKD. V was shortened by 0 bases and J by 6 bases, with 8 bases between the two germline ends. This CDR3 is built from 13 residues. CDR3 loop: CAISESGGPEAFF. Here the CDR3 DNA reads TGTGCCATCAGTGAGTCAGGGGGGCCTGAAGCTTTCTTT.

This clonotype occurred many times. The chain recombines TRBV6-1 with TRBJ1-1; possibly TRBD1 for D (5 bases). V lost 4 bases and J 3 bases, leaving 12 bases between the germline ends. Germline V gene data show CDR1 as MNHNS and CDR2 as SASEGT. This CDR3 region has 14 residues. The CDR3 reads CASSGVREDTEAFF. The CDR3 DNA reads as TGTGCCAGCAGTGGAGTCAGGGAGGACACTGAAGCTTTCTTT.

This clonotype was counted at least ten times. This chain connects TRBV7-9 to TRBJ2-6, with D perhaps being TRBD1 or TRBD2 (5 bases each). Germline values: CDR1 SEHNR, CDR2 FQNEAQ (reference sequence). V gave up 7 bases and J gave up 4 bases, with 14 bases separating them. The CDR3 extends over 15 amino acids. The CDR3 here is CASNRPGTGANVLTF. Here the CDR3 DNA reads TGTGCCAGCAATCGTCCCGGGACCGGGGCCAACGTCCTGACTTTC.

V is TRBV7-2 and J is TRBJ1-2; TRBD1 matches at 10 bases. CDR1 is SGHTA, CDR2 FQGNSA, per germline. The CDR3 sequence is 13 residues long. V trimming: 5 bases; J trimming: 6 bases; junction bases outside the gene matches: 3. The CDR3 loop reads CASSGGQGNGYTF. The CDR3 region has the DNA TGTGCCAGCAGCGGGGGACAGGGGAATGGCTACACCTTC. The full variable domain, completed using reference TRBV7-2 and TRBJ1-2, is GAGVSQSPSNKVTEKGKDVELRCDPISGHTALYWYRQSLGQGLEFLIYFQGNSAPDKSGLPSDRFSAERTGGSVSTLTIQRTQQEDSAVYLCASSGGQGNGYTFGSGTRLTVV.

This clonotype was seen at least ten times. The gene calls are TRBV24-1 and TRBJ2-7, with a weak D call TRBD1 (6 bases). From germline, CDR1 is KGHDR and CDR2 SFDVKD. V lost 1 base to trimming and J lost 6 bases, with 12 bases between them. The CDR3 is made up of 14 amino acids. Here the CDR3 DNA reads TGTGCCACCAGTGATTTCCCCAGGGGATCCGAGCAGTACTTC. Its translation is CATSDFPRGSEQYF.

This clonotype has ten or more counts. The chain employs TRBV5-1 and TRBJ1-1, with 10 nucleotides matching TRBD1. The J segment lost 2 bases and the V segment lost 3 bases, leaving 13 bases of the junction unmatched. Germline values: CDR1 SGHRS, CDR2 YFSETQ. CDR3 size: 18 residues. In nucleotides, the CDR3 is TGCGCCAGCAGCTACAACCACCTGACAGGGGGCAAAAACACTGAAGCTTTCTTT. It translates to CASSYNHLTGGKNTEAFF.

In this sample, this clonotype turned up many times. The V and J genes are TRBV7-2 and TRBJ2-5, with D hard to call. CDR3 length: 15 residues. Germline loops: CDR1 SGHTA, CDR2 FQGNSA. Deletions cut 1 base from V and 1 base from J, with 10 bases between. The CDR3 loop reads CASSLDLHPQETQYF. CDR3 coding DNA: TGTGCCAGCAGCTTAGACCTACACCCCCAAGAGACCCAGTACTTC.

This clonotype was seen a handful of times. J is TRBJ2-3 and V is TRBV29-1, with 11 bases that match TRBD2. There are 14 residues in the CDR3. Trimming took 6 bases from V and 4 from J; bases not matched to a gene: 6. CDR1 and CDR2 (germline): SQVTM, ANQGSEA. CDR3 DNA: TGCAGCGTGATTAGCGGGGGGGCCGCAGATACGCAGTATTTT. This gives the protein CSVISGGAADTQYF.